This T cell receptor (beta chain) comes out of a study of T cell responses to AZD1222 COVID-19 vaccine. Study outcomes and limitations: The span of vaccine-associated CD4 TCRs extended across spike, with dominance at 160-218 and 743-854. There were mostly white British donors and more females than males, and clonal diversity was possibly underestimated.

Trimming stripped 4 bases from V and 5 bases from J, with 9 bases between. Germline CDR1 is WSHSY and CDR2 is SAAADI. The length of the CDR3 is 14 residues. Libraries were prepared by immunoSEQ multiplex PCR; TCRdb keeps only in-frame clonotypes and omits some of them. The sample holds hundreds of thousands of clones, about 93% seen once. Remarks on this clone: Its antigen remains unknown.

The V call is TRBV10-2, the J call TRBJ1-6; D gene ambiguous. The TCR sequence derives from an adult in good health. Sample: peripheral blood, taken on day 0 of MenACWY control vaccination. The CDR3 DNA reads as TGCGCCAGCAGTGGTCAACGGGATAATTCACCCCTCCACTTT. Protein product: CASSGQRDNSPLHF.